The rows below give T cell receptor beta chains drawn from one sample of a study of T-cell reconstitution after alpha-beta-depleted transplantation in children. Via MiXCR, TCRdb re-called the PCR reads, giving one row per CDR3 protein. The profile shows 250,000 to 300,000 distinct CDR3 sequences, around 7.3% of them singletons. This sample comprised peripheral blood, obtained 360 days after TCRalphabeta/CD19-depleted stem cell transplant. These receptors originate from a female patient between 2 and 15 years old who had a stem cell transplant for Fanconi anemia, so the T cells may come from the graft donor. Each CDR3 is given with its conserved first and last residue. A D gene is named only where the DNA matches it firmly. Not every row has a clone size; where given, it reads once, few, many or a size class.

V,size,J,D,CDR3,DNA
TRBV5-1,many,TRBJ2-5,TRBD1,CASSLFLTGGEETQYF,TGCGCCAGCAGCCTTTTCTTGACAGGGGGGGAAGAGACCCAGTACTTC
TRBV12-3/TRBV12-4,many,TRBJ2-1,.,CASSFRDLIFF,TGTGCCAGCAGTTTTCGGGACTTGATCTTCTTC
TRBV12-3/TRBV12-4,many,TRBJ2-1,TRBD1,CASRPRDRGWNEQFF,TGTGCCAGCAGACCTCGCGACAGGGGTTGGAATGAGCAGTTCTTC
TRBV27,.,TRBJ2-1,TRBD1,CASTRTGAAYNEQFF,TGTGCCAGCACTCGGACAGGGGCGGCCTACAATGAGCAGTTCTTC
TRBV5-1,few,TRBJ2-5,.,CASSLVRGTSTREHF,TGCGCCAGCAGCTTGGTACGGGGGACCAGCACCCGAGAACACTTC
TRBV7-2,many,TRBJ2-7,.,CASSLRAPSYEQYF,TGTGCCAGCAGCTTAAGGGCGCCGTCCTACGAGCAGTACTTC
TRBV6-1,many,TRBJ2-2,.,CASSEAGELFF,TGTGCCAGCAGTGAGGCCGGGGAGCTGTTTTTT
TRBV12-5,.,TRBJ2-3,.,CASGLMLGAIVTDTQYF,TGTGCTAGTGGTTTGATGCTGGGGGCGATCGTCACAGATACGCAGTATTTT
TRBV21-1,many,TRBJ2-2,.,CASSTTRRLVNGELFF,TGTGCCAGCAGCACCACCAGACGACTAGTTAACGGGGAGCTGTTTTTT
TRBV7-2,few,TRBJ2-1,TRBD2,CASSLVGLSGGYNEQFF,TGTGCCAGCAGCTTAGTGGGGTTAAGCGGGGGATACAATGAGCAGTTCTTC
TRBV5-6,many,TRBJ2-4,TRBD1,CASSGMDRGPHIQYF,TGTGCCAGCAGCGGGATGGACAGGGGGCCGCACATTCAGTACTTC
TRBV5-6,many,TRBJ1-1,.,CASSLTQSNTEAFF,TGTGCCAGCAGCCTAACACAATCGAACACTGAAGCTTTCTTT
TRBV3-1,many,TRBJ2-1,.,CASSQERQGGRNEQFF,TGTGCCAGCAGCCAAGAAAGACAGGGAGGGAGAAATGAGCAGTTCTTC
TRBV10-3,.,TRBJ1-1,.,CAISVGGKAQAFF,TGTGCCATCAGTGTCGGGGGTAAGGCGCAAGCTTTCTTT
TRBV7-8,.,TRBJ1-2,.,CASSENQGTRHYGYTF,TGTGCCAGCAGCGAAAATCAAGGGACACGGCACTATGGCTACACCTTC
TRBV2,.,TRBJ2-3,.,CASSELGTGRPTDTQYF,TGTGCCAGCAGTGAATTAGGAACAGGGAGGCCCACAGATACGCAGTATTTT
TRBV11-2,.,TRBJ2-6,.,CASSLGRVFAGSGANVLTF,TGTGCCAGCAGCTTAGGCCGGGTTTTTGCGGGCTCTGGGGCCAACGTCCTGACTTTC
TRBV4-3,.,TRBJ2-2,.,CASSQDRGLNTGELFF,TGCGCCAGCAGCCAAGACCGGGGGCTGAACACCGGGGAGCTGTTTTTT